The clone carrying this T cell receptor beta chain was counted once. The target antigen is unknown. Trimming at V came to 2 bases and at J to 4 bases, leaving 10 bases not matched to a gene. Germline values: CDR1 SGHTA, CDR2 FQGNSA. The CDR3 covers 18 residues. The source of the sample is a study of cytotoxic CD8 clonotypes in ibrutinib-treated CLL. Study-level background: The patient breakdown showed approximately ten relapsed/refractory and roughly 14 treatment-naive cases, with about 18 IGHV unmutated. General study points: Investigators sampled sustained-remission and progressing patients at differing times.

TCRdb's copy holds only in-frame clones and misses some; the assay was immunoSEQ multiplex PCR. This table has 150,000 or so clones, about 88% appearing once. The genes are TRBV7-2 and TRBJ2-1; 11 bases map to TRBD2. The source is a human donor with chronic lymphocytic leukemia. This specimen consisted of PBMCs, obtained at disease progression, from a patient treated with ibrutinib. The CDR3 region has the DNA TGTGCCAGCAGCTTATCAAGCCCTCTAGCGGGAGGTTACAATGAGCAGTTCTTC. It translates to CASSLSSPLAGGYNEQFF. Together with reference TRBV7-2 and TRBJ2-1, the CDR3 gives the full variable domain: GAGVSQSPSNKVTEKGKDVELRCDPISGHTALYWYRQSLGQGLEFLIYFQGNSAPDKSGLPSDRFSAERTGGSVSTLTIQRTQQEDSAVYLCASSLSSPLAGGYNEQFFGPGTRLTVL.